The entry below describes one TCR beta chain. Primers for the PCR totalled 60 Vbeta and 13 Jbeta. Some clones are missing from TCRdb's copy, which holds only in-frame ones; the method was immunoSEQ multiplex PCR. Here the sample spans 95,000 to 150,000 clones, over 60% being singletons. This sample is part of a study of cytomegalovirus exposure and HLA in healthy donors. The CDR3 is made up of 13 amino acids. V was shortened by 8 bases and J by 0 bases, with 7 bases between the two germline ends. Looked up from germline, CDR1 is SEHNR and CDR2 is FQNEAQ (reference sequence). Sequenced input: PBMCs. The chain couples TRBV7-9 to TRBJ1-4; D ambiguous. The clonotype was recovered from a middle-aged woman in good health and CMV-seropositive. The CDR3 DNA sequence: TGTGCCAGCTCGCGTGCAACTAATGAAAAACTGTTTTTT. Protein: CASSRATNEKLFF.